This T cell receptor (beta chain) came from a study of CD8 T cells in Susac syndrome. About the study: Patients with Susac syndrome had blood drawn and were at that point therapy-naive, on corticosteroids, or on intravenous immunoglobulin alone. Study-level findings and limits: As the study acknowledged, the number of individuals in its TCR sequencing and HLA analysis was relatively small. The CD4+ T cell repertoires in Susac syndrome were not clonally expanded.

CDR1 is MGHDK and CDR2 is SYGVNS in the germline V gene. The CDR3 is 14 amino acids. V lost 5 bases to trimming and J lost 5 bases; unmatched junction nucleotides: 4. Concerning this clonotype itself: The antigen is undetermined.

Random hexamers primed reverse transcription of about 0.5 to 1 ug RNA. Coverage of TCR beta CDR3 amplification by immunoSEQ multiplex PCR extended to 54 Vbeta and 13 Jbeta. TCRdb fed the immunoSEQ multiplex PCR reads into MiXCR, producing one record per CDR3 protein. Of about 180,000 distinct CDR3 sequences listed, 94% are singletons. Material: CD4+ T cells from PBMCs. The sequence was obtained from a human donor with Susac syndrome. The V gene is TRBV25-1, the J gene TRBJ1-5, with 9 bases that match TRBD1. The CDR3 sequence: CASSTRDRDQPQHF. The CDR3 DNA reads as TGTGCCAGCAGTACCCGGGACAGGGATCAGCCCCAGCATTTT.